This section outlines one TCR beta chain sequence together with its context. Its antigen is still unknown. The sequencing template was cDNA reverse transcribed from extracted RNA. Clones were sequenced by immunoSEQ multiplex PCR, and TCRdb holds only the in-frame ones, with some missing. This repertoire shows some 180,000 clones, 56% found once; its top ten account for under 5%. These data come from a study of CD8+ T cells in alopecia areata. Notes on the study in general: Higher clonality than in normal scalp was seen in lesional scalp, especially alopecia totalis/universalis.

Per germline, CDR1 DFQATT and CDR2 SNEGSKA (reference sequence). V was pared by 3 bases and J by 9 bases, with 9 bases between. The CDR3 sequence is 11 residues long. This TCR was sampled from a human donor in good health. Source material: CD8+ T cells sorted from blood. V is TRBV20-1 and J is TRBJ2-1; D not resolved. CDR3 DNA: TGCAGTGCTAGGGCCGCCGGTGAGCAGTTCTTC. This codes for CSARAAGEQFF.